This is a list of T cell receptor beta chains from one sample in a study of yellow fever vaccine responses in identical twins. TCRdb used MiXCR to reprocess the RT-PCR reads, holding one entry per CDR3 protein. The sample lists approximately 32,000 distinct CDR3 sequences, about 63% occurring once. The source was T cells from blood (PBMCs), unsorted or a sorted subset (not recorded which), collected before or after yellow fever vaccination (not recorded which). The receptors stem from a young woman who received the yellow fever vaccine. CDR3s include the opening cysteine and the closing phenylalanine or tryptophan. Each record gives: clone size, J gene, D gene, V gene, CDR3 DNA, CDR3 protein. The D gene is left open where the match is weak. Only part of the rows carry a size: once, few, many, or a class if the clone is expanded.

-	TRBJ2-1	-	TRBV12-3/TRBV12-4	TGTGCCAGCAGTTTTCGAGACGGCAGCTCGTTCTTC	CASSFRDGSSFF
-	TRBJ2-3	TRBD2	TRBV4-1	TGCGCCAGCAGCCAGACACTAGCGGGGGCTGGGGATACGCAGTATTTT	CASSQTLAGAGDTQYF
-	TRBJ2-1	-	TRBV29-1	TGCAGCGTAGCCGGGTTCCCTACTAGCTCCTACAATGAGCAGTTCTTC	CSVAGFPTSSYNEQFF
few	TRBJ2-1	-	TRBV4-2	TGTGCCAGCAGCCAAGAAAAGCGCCCAGCCTACAATGAGCAGTTCTTC	CASSQEKRPAYNEQFF
few	TRBJ1-1	-	TRBV11-1	TGTGCCAGCAGCTTCCCAGAAGCTTTCTTT	CASSFPEAFF
-	TRBJ2-1	-	TRBV12-3/TRBV12-4	TGTGCCAGCAGTCCGGGGACTGGTCGTCAGTTCTTC	CASSPGTGRQFF
-	TRBJ2-3	-	TRBV29-1	TGCAGCGTTGAAGTTGTTCACAGGCTCGTATTTTATGGCACAGATACGCAGTATTTT	CSVEVVHRLVFYGTDTQYF
-	TRBJ2-2	-	TRBV10-1	TGCGCCAGCCAGGCACGGGCACCTAACACCGGGGAGCTGTTTTTT	CASQARAPNTGELFF
once	TRBJ2-1	-	TRBV2	TGTGCCAGCTACCGGGGGTATCTGGACAATGAGCAGTTCTTC	CASYRGYLDNEQFF
few	TRBJ1-6	-	TRBV10-3	TGTGCCATCAGTGACCAGGGTGCTTCACCCCTCCACTTT	CAISDQGASPLHF
-	TRBJ2-1	-	TRBV5-1	TGCGCCAGCAGCTTGAAACAGCCCAGCTCCTACAATGAGCAGTTCTTC	CASSLKQPSSYNEQFF
few	TRBJ2-1	-	TRBV10-1	TGCGCCAGCAGTGATTGGGGAGAGGGGGGCGATGAGCAGTTCTTC	CASSDWGEGGDEQFF
few	TRBJ2-1	-	TRBV19	TGTGCCAGTAGTAACAATGAGCAGTTCTTC	CASSNNEQFF
-	TRBJ2-3	-	TRBV2	TGTGCCAGCAGGTTGGAAGAAGACACAGATACGCAGTATTTT	CASRLEEDTDTQYF
-	TRBJ1-2	-	TRBV18	TGTGCCAGCTCACCCCGACAGGAGACTAACTATGGCTACACCTTC	CASSPRQETNYGYTF
-	TRBJ1-1	-	TRBV18	TGTGCCAGCTCAATCTCTACAGGGCTCGCTGAAGCTTTCTTT	CASSISTGLAEAFF
few	TRBJ2-3	TRBD2	TRBV12-3/TRBV12-4	TGTGCCAGCACGAGGGAGGGTACGCAGTATTTT	CASTREGTQYF
once	TRBJ2-7	-	TRBV5-1	TGCGCCAGCAGCTTAGGCGTTTACCCCGATAACTACGAGCAGTACTTC	CASSLGVYPDNYEQYF
few	TRBJ2-7	-	TRBV11-1	TGTGCCAGCAGCTTAGTATCCAGGGACGAGCAGTACTTC	CASSLVSRDEQYF
-	TRBJ1-1	-	TRBV5-1	TGCGCCAGCAGCCCCGGGGCACGGATTGAAGCTTTCTTT	CASSPGARIEAFF
-	TRBJ1-5	-	TRBV28	TGTGCCAGCAGTTTATTTGCCGATAGCAATCAGCCCCAGCATTTT	CASSLFADSNQPQHF
-	TRBJ2-5	-	TRBV7-7	TGTGCCAGCAGCTACGCGTCCCAAGAGACCCAGTACTTC	CASSYASQETQYF
-	TRBJ2-1	-	TRBV28	TGTGCCAGCAGTTCCACAGAACGATACAATGAGCAGTTCTTC	CASSSTERYNEQFF
-	TRBJ2-1	-	TRBV29-1	TGCAGCGTTGAAGGATCGGTTGAGCAGTTCTTC	CSVEGSVEQFF
-	TRBJ2-5	-	TRBV5-1	TGCGCCAGCAGCTTTACCGCAGCCGTTCAAGAGACCCAGTACTTC	CASSFTAAVQETQYF